The 9 T cell receptor beta chains presented below share a single source sample, sequenced in a study of technical replicates of blood from a few donors. Profiled with immunoSEQ multiplex PCR; TCRdb holds only in-frame clones, not every one. The data contain about 60,000 clones, around 86% of them seen just once; the ten biggest clones take up approximately 5.1%. The specimen sequenced was PBMCs. The receptor source for this set is a human donor in good health. Some clones in this sample may be carry-over from other donors' samples.

The chain has TRBV12-5 and TRBJ2-5; 9 nucleotides agree with TRBD2. Losses at the gene ends were 6 bases for V and 2 bases for J; bases not matched to a gene: 7. This CDR3 has 15 residues. From germline, CDR1 is LGHNT and CDR2 FRNRAP. The CDR3 nucleotides are TGTGCTAGTGGCCGGACTAGCGAAATTCAAGAGACCCAGTACTTC. This codes for CASGRTSEIQETQYF.

This sequence joins TRBV6-4 and TRBJ1-5; D is ambiguous. V lost 3 bases to trimming and J lost 5 bases, with 8 bases between them. CDR3 length equals 13 residues. Germline V gene lookup returns CDR1 MRHNA and CDR2 SNTAGT. The CDR3 here is CASSEGEHQPQHF. The CDR3 region has the DNA TGTGCCAGCAGTGAGGGAGAACATCAGCCCCAGCATTTT.

The genes are TRBV18 and TRBJ1-5; TRBD1 might be the D (5 bases). CDR1 and CDR2 from the germline V gene are KGHSH and LQKENI. V lost 0 bases and J lost 5, with 11 bases in between. There are 15 residues in the CDR3. The CDR3 region is CASSPPGGTYQPQHF. The CDR3 region has the DNA TGTGCCAGCTCACCACCGGGGGGAACCTATCAGCCCCAGCATTTT.

The gene calls are TRBV29-1 and TRBJ2-4; TRBD1 matches at 7 bases. The CDR3 contains 14 residues. V shed 6 bases and J 4 bases; nucleotides not matched to a gene: 9. Germline values: CDR1 SQVTM, CDR2 ANQGSEA. The CDR3 sequence is CSVRDTGVKNIQYF. In DNA form, the CDR3 reads TGCAGCGTCCGAGATACAGGGGTTAAAAACATTCAGTACTTC.

V is TRBV2 and J is TRBJ2-1, with 8 bases identical to TRBD1. Germline lookup yields CDR1 SNHLY and CDR2 FYNNEI. After removal of 3 bases from V and 10 bases from J, the junction contained 8 bases not matched to a gene. The CDR3 consists of 14 residues. The CDR3 region is CASSDRQGAKEQFF. The CDR3, as DNA: TGTGCCAGCAGTGATCGCCAGGGGGCAAAAGAGCAGTTCTTC.

The rearrangement joins TRBV11-1 to TRBJ2-3, with 12 bases matching TRBD2. Germline CDR1 and CDR2: SGHAT and FQDESV (reference sequence). This CDR3 contains 17 residues. The ends lost 4 bases at V and 0 bases at J; junction bases unmatched: 5. CDR3 in amino acids: CASSSILAGGSTDTQYF. The DNA for the CDR3 is TGTGCCAGCAGCTCGATCCTAGCGGGGGGGAGCACAGATACGCAGTATTTT. The full variable domain, its missing parts supplied by reference TRBV11-1 and TRBJ2-3, is EAEVAQSPRYKITEKSQAVAFWCDPISGHATLYWYRQILGQGPELLVQFQDESVVDDSQLPKDRFSAERLKGVDSTLKIQPAELGDSAMYLCASSSILAGGSTDTQYFGPGTRLTVL.

The V gene is TRBV5-1, the J gene TRBJ1-4; 9 bases line up with TRBD1. The CDR3 consists of 15 residues. V was clipped by 4 bases and J by 8 bases; unmatched bases: 9. CDR1 and CDR2 from the germline V gene are SGHRS and YFSETQ. CDR3: CASSPPTGGGEKLFF. DNA for the CDR3: TGCGCCAGCAGCCCACCGACAGGGGGTGGGGAAAAACTGTTTTTT.

This rearrangement joins TRBV21-1 to TRBJ2-1; the D call TRBD1 from the table was never checked on the DNA. TRBV21-1 is a pseudogene locus. The CDR3 totals 14 residues. In DNA, the CDR3 is TGTGCCAGCAGCACCCGACAGGGGGCAAGGGAGCAGTTCTTC. This encodes CASSTRQGAREQFF.

The V and J genes are TRBV7-9 and TRBJ2-1; maybe TRBD2 (6 bases). The germline V and J ends were trimmed by 6 bases and 7 bases, with 22 bases remaining between them. This CDR3 region has 16 residues. Germline CDR1 and CDR2: SEHNR and FQNEAQ (reference sequence). DNA for the CDR3: TGTGCCAGCAGTCTCTTGACTAGAAATAGAGGGAATGAGCAGTTCTTC. It is translated as CASSLLTRNRGNEQFF.